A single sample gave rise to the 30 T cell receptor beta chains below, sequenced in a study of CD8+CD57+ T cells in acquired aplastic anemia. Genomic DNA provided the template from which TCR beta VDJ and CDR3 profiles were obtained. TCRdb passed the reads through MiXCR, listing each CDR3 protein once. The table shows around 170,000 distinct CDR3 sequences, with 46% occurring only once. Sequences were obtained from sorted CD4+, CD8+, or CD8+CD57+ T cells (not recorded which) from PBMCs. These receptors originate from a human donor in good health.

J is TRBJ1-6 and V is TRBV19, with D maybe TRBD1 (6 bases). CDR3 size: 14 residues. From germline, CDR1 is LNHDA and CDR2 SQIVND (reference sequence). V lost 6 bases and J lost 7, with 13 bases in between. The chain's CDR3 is CASRAQGTNSPLHF. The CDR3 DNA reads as TGTGCCAGTAGGGCTCAGGGGACGAATTCACCCCTCCACTTT.

CDR3 protein: CASSTGTALGNSPLHF. The CDR3 bases are TGTGCCAGTAGTACGGGGACAGCCCTCGGTAATTCACCCCTCCACTTT. The genes are TRBV19 and TRBJ1-6; 7 nucleotides line up with TRBD1. The CDR3 is 16 amino acids. In germline, CDR1 is LNHDA, CDR2 SQIVND (reference sequence). The ends lost 4 bases at V and 6 bases at J; junction bases unmatched: 9.

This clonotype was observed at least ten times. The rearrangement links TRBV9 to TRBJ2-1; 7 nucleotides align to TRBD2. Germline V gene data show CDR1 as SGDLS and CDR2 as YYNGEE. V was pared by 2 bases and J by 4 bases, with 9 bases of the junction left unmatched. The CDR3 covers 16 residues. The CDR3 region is CASSVSEGGLYNEQFF. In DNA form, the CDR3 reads TGTGCCAGCAGCGTTTCTGAGGGAGGGTTATACAATGAGCAGTTCTTC.

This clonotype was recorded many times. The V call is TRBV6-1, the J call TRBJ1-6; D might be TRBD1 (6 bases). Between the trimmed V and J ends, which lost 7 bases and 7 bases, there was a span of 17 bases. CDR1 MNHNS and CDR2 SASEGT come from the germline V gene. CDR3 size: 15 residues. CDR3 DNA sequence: TGTGCCAGCATAACAGGGCTGCTATGGAATTCACCCCTCCACTTT. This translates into CASITGLLWNSPLHF.

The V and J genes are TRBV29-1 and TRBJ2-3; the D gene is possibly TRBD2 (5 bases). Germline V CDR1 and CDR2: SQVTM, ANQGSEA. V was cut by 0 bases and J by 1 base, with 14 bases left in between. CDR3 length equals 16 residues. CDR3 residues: CSVEDFQAEGTDTQYF. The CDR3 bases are TGCAGCGTTGAAGATTTCCAAGCGGAGGGCACAGATACGCAGTATTTT.

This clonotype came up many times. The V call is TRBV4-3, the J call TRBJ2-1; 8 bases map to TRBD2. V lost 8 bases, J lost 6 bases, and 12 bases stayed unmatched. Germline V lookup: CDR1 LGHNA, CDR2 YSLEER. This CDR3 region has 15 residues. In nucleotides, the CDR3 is TGCGCCAGCGGCCCGAGCGGGAGCTGGATCAATGAGCAGTTCTTC. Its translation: CASGPSGSWINEQFF.

CDR3 DNA sequence: TGTGCCACCAGCAGAGATCCGCCAGGCGGGGGCAATTCACCCCTCCACTTT. Its protein product is CATSRDPPGGGNSPLHF. The genes are TRBV15 and TRBJ1-6, with a tentative D call TRBD1 (6 bases). Germline loops: CDR1 LNHNV, CDR2 YYDKDF (reference sequence). This CDR3 is 17 amino acids long. V was pared by 0 bases and J by 7 bases, with 16 bases between.

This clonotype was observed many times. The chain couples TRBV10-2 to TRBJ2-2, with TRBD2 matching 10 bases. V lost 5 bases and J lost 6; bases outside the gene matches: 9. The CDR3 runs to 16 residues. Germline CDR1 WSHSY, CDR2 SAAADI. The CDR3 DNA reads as TGCGCCAGCAGTTCATTAGGGACTAGCGACTCCGGGGAGCTGTTTTTT. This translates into CASSSLGTSDSGELFF.

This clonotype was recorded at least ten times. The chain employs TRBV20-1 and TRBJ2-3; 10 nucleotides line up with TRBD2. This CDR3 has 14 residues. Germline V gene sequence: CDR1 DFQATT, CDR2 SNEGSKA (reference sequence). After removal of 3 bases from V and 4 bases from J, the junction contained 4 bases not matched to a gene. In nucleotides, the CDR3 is TGCAGTGCTAGTACTAGCGGGAATTCAGATACGCAGTATTTT. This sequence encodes CSASTSGNSDTQYF.

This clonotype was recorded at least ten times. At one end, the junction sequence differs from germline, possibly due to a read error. CDR3 sequence: CSATGGASGSTDTQYF. The CDR3 DNA follows: TGCAGCGCAACAGGGGGAGCTAGCGGGAGCACAGATACACAGTATTTT. The V call is TRBV29-1, the J call TRBJ2-3; TRBD2 agrees at 10 bases. The CDR3 runs 16 residues. The germline V gene encodes CDR1 SQVTM and CDR2 ANQGSEA.

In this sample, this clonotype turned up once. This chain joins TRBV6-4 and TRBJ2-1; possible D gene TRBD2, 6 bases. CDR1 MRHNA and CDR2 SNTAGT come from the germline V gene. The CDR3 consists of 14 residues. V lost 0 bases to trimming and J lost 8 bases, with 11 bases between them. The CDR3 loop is CASSDSGGMDEQFF. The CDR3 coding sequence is TGTGCCAGCAGTGACTCCGGCGGGATGGATGAGCAGTTCTTC.

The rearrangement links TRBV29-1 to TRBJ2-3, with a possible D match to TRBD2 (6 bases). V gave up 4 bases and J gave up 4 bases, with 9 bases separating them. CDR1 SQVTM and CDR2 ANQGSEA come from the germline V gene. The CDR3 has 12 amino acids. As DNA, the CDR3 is TGCAGCGTTGGACGGGAGCCAGATACGCAGTATTTT. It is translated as CSVGREPDTQYF.

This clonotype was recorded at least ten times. Here the CDR3 reads CAISDPGRTYEQYF. Written as DNA, the CDR3 is TGTGCCATCAGTGATCCGGGGAGGACCTACGAGCAGTACTTC. The chain combines TRBV10-3 with TRBJ2-7, with D maybe TRBD2 (6 bases). The V end lost 3 bases, the J end lost 2 bases, and 11 bases lay between the germline ends. The length of the CDR3 is 14 residues. Germline values: CDR1 ENHRY, CDR2 SYGVKD.

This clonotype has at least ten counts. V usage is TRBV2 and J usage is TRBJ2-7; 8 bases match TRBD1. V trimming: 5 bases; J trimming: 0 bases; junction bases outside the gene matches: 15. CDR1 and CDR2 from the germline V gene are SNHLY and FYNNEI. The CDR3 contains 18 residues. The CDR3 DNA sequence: TGTGCCAGCAGTAACCGGGACAGGTCTGAACAATACTCCTACGAGCAGTACTTC. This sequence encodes CASSNRDRSEQYSYEQYF.

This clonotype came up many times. CDR3 bases: TGCAGTGCTAGAGCCCCAGGACTAGCGGGAGGGACCCAGTACTTC. Protein product: CSARAPGLAGGTQYF. This rearrangement joins TRBV20-1 to TRBJ2-5; 14 bases fit TRBD2. This CDR3 has 15 residues. V shed 1 base and J 7 bases; nucleotides not matched to a gene: 5. From germline, CDR1 is DFQATT and CDR2 SNEGSKA (reference sequence).

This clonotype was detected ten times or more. The CDR3 DNA is TGTGCCAGCAGCCAAGATACTTCGATACCGACCTACGAGCAGTACTTC. Its protein product is CASSQDTSIPTYEQYF. The V gene is TRBV4-2, the J gene TRBJ2-7; D is unresolved. Looked up from germline, CDR1 is LGHNA and CDR2 is YNFKEQ. The V and J ends lost 0 bases and 2 bases respectively, with 14 bases between them. The CDR3 loop spans 16 amino acids.

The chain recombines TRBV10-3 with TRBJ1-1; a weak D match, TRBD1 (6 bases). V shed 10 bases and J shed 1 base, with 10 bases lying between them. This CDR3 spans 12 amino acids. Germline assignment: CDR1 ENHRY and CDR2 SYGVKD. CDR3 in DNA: TGTGCCACCGGAGGGGGGAACACTGAAGCTTTCTTT. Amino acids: CATGGGNTEAFF.

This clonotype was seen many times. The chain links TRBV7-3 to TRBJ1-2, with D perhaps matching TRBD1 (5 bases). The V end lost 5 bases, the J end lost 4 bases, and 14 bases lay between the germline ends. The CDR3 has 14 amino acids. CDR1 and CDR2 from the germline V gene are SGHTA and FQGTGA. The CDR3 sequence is CASSQTGGSYGYTF. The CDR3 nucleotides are TGTGCCAGCAGCCAAACCGGGGGGTCCTATGGCTACACCTTC.

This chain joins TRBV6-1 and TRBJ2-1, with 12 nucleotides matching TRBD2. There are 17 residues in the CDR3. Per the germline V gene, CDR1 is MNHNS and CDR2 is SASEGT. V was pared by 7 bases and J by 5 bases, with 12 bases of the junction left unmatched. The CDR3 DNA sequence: TGTGCCAGCACCGACGGACTAGCGGGATCGAGGGACAATGAGCAGTTCTTC. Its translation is CASTDGLAGSRDNEQFF.

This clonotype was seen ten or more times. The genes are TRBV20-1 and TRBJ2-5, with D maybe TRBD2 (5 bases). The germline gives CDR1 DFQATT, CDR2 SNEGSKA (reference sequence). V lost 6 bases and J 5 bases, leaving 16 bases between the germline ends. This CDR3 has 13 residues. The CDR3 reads CSAWTKTGETQYF. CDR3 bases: TGCAGTGCATGGACCAAAACGGGGGAGACCCAGTACTTC.

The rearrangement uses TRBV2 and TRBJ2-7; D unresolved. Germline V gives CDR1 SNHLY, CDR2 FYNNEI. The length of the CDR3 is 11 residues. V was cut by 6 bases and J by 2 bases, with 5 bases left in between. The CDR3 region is CASRVTYEQYF. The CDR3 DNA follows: TGTGCCAGCAGGGTCACCTACGAGCAGTACTTC.

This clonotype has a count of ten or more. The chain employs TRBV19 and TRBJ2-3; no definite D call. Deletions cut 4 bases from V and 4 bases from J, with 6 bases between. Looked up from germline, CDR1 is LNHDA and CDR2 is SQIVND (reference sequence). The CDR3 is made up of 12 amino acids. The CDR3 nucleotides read TGTGCCAGTAGTAGGGTTTCAGATACGCAGTATTTT. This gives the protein CASSRVSDTQYF.

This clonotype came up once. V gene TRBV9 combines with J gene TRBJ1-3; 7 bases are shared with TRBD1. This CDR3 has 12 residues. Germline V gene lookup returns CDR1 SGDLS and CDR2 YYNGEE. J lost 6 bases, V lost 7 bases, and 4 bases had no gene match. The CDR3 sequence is CASAGGTNTIYF. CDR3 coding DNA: TGTGCCAGCGCAGGGGGTACAAACACCATATATTTT.

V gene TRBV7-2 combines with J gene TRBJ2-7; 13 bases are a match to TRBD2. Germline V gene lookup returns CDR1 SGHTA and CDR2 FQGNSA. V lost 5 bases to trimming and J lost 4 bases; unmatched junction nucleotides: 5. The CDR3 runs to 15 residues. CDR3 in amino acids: CASSQLAGGYYEQYF. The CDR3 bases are TGTGCCAGCAGCCAACTAGCGGGGGGGTATTACGAGCAGTACTTC. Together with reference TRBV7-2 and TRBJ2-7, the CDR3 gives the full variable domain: GAGVSQSPSNKVTEKGKDVELRCDPISGHTALYWYRQSLGQGLEFLIYFQGNSAPDKSGLPSDRFSAERTGGSVSTLTIQRTQQEDSAVYLCASSQLAGGYYEQYFGPGTRLTVT.

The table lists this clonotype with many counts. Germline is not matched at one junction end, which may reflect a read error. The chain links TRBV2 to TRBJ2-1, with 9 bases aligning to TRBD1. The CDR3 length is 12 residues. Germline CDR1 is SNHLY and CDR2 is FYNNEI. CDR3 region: CASSEDLRDRAF. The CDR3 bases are TGTGCCAGCAGTGAAGACCTCCGGGACAGGGCCTTC.

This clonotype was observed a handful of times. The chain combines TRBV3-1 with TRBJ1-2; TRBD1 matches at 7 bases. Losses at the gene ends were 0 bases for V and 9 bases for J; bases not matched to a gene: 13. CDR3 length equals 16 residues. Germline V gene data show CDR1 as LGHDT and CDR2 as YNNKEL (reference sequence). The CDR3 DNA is TGTGCCAGCAGCCAAGATAACGTCGGGACAGTTACTCGCTACACCTTC. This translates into CASSQDNVGTVTRYTF. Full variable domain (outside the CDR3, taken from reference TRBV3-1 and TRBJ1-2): DTAVSQTPKYLVTQMGNDKSIKCEQNLGHDTMYWYKQDSKKFLKIMFSYNNKELIINETVPNRFSPKSPDKAHLNLHINSLELGDSAVYFCASSQDNVGTVTRYTFGSGTRLTVV.

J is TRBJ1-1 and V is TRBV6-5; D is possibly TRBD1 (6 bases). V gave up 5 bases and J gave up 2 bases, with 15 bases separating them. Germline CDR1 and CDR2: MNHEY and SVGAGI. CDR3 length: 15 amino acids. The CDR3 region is CASSRPRTVNTEAFF. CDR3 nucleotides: TGTGCCAGCAGTAGGCCTCGGACAGTCAACACTGAAGCTTTCTTT.

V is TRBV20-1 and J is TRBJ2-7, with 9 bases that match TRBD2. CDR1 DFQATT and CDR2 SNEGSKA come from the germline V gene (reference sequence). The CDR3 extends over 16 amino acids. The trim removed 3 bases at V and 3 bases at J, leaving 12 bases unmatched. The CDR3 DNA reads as TGCAGTGCTAGTACGTCGAGCGGGGGGCCCATCTACGAGCAGTACTTC. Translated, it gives CSASTSSGGPIYEQYF.

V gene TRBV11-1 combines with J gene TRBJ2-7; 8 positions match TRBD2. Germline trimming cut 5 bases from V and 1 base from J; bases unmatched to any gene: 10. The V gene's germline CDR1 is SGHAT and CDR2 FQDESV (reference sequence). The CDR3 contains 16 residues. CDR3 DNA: TGTGCCAGCAGCCAGACCTTAGCGGGACTTTCCTACGAGCAGTACTTC. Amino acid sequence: CASSQTLAGLSYEQYF.

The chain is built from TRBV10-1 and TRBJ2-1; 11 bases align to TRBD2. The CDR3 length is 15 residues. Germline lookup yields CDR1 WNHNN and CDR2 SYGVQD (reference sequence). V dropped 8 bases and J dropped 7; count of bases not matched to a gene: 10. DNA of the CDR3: TGCGCCAGCGAAGGTAGCGGGGGGGCCTTGAATGAGCAGTTCTTC. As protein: CASEGSGGALNEQFF.